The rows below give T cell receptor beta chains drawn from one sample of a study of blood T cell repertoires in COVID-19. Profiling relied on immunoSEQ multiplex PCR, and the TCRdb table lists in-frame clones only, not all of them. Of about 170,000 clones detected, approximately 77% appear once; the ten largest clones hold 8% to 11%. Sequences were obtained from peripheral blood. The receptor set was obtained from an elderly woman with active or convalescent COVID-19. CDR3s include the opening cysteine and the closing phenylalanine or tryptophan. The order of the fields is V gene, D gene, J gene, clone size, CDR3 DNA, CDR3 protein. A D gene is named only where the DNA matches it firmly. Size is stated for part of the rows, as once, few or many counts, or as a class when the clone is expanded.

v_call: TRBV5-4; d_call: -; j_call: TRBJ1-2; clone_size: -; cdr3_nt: TGTGCCAGCAGCTTGGGAACGGAGTCCTCTAACTATGGCTACACCTTC; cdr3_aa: CASSLGTESSNYGYTF
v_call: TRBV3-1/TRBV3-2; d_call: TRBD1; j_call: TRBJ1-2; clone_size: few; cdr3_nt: TGTGCCAGCAGCCAAGCACAGGGGGGGCTGGCCTTC; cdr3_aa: CASSQAQGGLAF
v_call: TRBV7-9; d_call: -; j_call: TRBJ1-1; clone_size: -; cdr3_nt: TGTGCCAGCAGCTTTGGGGGGGACACTGAAGCTTTCTTT; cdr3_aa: CASSFGGDTEAFF
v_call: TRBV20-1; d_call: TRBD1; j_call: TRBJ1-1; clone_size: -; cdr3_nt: TGCAGTGCTAGTTATCAGCAGGGGGCCCCTGAAGCTTTCTTT; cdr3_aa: CSASYQQGAPEAFF
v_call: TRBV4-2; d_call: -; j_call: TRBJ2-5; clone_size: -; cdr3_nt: TGTGCCAGCAGCCAAGACACTAGGCGGGAGACCCAGTACTTC; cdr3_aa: CASSQDTRRETQYF
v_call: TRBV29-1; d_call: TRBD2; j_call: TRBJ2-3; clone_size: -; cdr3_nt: TGCAGCGTTGAGTCTAGCGGTCGGGATACGCAGTATTTT; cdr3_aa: CSVESSGRDTQYF
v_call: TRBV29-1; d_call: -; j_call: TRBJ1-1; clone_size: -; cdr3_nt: TGCAGCGTTGAAGATCTTAAAGCTTTCTTT; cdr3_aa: CSVEDLKAFF
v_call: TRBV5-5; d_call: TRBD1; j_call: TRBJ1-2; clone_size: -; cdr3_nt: TGTGCCAGCAGCTTGGGACAGGGTGACTTGGGCTACACCTTC; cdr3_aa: CASSLGQGDLGYTF
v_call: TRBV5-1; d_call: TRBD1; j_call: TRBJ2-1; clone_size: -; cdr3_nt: TGCGCCAGCAGCTCCCGGACAGGGGGAAGATTCTACAATGAGCAGTTCTTC; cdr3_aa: CASSSRTGGRFYNEQFF
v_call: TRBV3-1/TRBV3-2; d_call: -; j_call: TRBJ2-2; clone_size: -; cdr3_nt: TGTGCCAGCAGCCCAGAGGGCTGGAACACCGGGGAGCTGTTTTTT; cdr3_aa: CASSPEGWNTGELFF
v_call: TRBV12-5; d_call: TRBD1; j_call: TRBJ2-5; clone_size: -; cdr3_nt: TGTGCTAGTGCCCTACAGGGGGCAGGGGAAGAGACCCAGTACTTC; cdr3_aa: CASALQGAGEETQYF
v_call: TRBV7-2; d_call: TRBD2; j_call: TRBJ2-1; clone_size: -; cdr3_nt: TGTGCCAGCAGCTTCCGTCGACTAGCGGGAGCTGATGAGCAGTTCTTC; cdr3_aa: CASSFRRLAGADEQFF
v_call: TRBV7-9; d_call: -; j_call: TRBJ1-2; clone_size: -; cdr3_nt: TGTGCCAGCAGCTTATCAGGACAGCTGGGTGGCTACACCTTC; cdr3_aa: CASSLSGQLGGYTF
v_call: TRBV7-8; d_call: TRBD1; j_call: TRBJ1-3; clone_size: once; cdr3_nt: TGTGCCAGCAGCTTAGGGGCAGGGGACAGGGGGCAAAACACCATATATTTT; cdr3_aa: CASSLGAGDRGQNTIYF
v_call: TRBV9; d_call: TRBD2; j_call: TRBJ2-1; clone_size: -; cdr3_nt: TGTGCCAGCAGCGTAATCCCTAGCGGACCCAATGAGCAGTTCTTC; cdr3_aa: CASSVIPSGPNEQFF
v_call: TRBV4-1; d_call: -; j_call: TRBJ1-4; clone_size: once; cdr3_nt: TGCGCCAGCAGCCGCGACCGGGACACACCTAATGAAAAACTGTTTTTT; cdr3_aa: CASSRDRDTPNEKLFF
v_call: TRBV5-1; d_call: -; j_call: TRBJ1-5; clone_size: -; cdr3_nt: TGCGCCAGCAGCTTAGGACTCCCGGATCAGCCCCAGCATTTT; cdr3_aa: CASSLGLPDQPQHF
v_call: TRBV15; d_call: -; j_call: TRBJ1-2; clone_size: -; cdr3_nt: TGTGCCACCAGCAGAGATCTCTCCCCCGGGACAACACCTCTCGCCTTC; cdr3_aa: CATSRDLSPGTTPLAF
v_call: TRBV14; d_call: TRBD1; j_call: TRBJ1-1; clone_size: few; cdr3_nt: TGTGCCAGCAGCCAAGATTTATGGGGGACAGGGGATGATGAAGCTTTCTTT; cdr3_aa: CASSQDLWGTGDDEAFF
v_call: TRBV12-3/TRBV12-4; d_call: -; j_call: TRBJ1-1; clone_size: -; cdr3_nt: TGTGCCAGCAGTTTGCGGGGGCGGGCTTTCTTT; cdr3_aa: CASSLRGRAFF
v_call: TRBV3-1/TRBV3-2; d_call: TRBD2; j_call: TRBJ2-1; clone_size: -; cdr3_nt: TGTGCCAGCAGCCAAGTCGAGTCCCTAGCGGGAGGGGGGGATGAGCAGTTCTTC; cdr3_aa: CASSQVESLAGGGDEQFF
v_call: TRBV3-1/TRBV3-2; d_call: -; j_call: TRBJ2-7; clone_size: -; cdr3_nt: TGTGCCAGCAGCCTAGCCGGCGGCGAGCAGTACTTC; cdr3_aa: CASSLAGGEQYF
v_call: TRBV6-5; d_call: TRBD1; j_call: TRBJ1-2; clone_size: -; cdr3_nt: TGTGCCATCAGGGGGGACAATTATGGCTACACCTTC; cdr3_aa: CAIRGDNYGYTF
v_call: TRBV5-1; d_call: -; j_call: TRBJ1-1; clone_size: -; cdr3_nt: TGCGCCAGCAGCTTAGACAGGCCACGCACTGAAGCTTTCTTT; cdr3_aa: CASSLDRPRTEAFF
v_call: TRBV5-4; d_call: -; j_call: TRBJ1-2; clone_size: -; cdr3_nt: TGTGCCAGCAGCTGGGGACTCTCCAACTATGGCTACACCTTC; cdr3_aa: CASSWGLSNYGYTF
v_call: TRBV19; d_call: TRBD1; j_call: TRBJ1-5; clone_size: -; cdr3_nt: TGTGCCAGTAGTAGAGACAGGGGCGGGGGGCCCCAGCATTTT; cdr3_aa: CASSRDRGGGPQHF
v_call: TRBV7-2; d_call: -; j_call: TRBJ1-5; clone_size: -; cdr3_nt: TGTGCCAGCAGCTCAGGGTGGGGGGATCGGAATCAGCCCCAGCATTTT; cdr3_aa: CASSSGWGDRNQPQHF
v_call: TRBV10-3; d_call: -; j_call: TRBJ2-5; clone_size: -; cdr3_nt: TGTGCCATCAGTGAACGGCAGGGGCGAGAGACCCAGTACTTC; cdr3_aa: CAISERQGRETQYF
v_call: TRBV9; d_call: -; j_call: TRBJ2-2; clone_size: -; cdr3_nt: TGTGCCAGCAGCTCTCGCCAGGGGACCGGGGAGCTGTTTTTT; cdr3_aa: CASSSRQGTGELFF
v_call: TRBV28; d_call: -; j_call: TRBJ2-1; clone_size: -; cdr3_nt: TGTGCCACCTATGCGGGCCTAGCCTATGAGCAGTTCTTC; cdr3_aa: CATYAGLAYEQFF
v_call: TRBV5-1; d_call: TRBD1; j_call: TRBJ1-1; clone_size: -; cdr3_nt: TGCGCCAGCAGCTTGGGGACAGGGGCATGGAACACTGAAGCTTTCTTT; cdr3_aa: CASSLGTGAWNTEAFF
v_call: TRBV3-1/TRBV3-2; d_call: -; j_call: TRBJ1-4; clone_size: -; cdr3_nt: TGTGCCAGCAGCCTTTCCCGCGGGGGGGGTGAAAAACTGTTTTTT; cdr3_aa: CASSLSRGGGEKLFF
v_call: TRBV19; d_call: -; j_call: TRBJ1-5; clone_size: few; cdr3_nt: TGTGCCAGTAGTATGACCGGGTTGAGGAATCAGCCCCAGCATTTT; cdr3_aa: CASSMTGLRNQPQHF
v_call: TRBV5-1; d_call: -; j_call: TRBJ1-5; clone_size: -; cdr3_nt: TGCGCCAGCAGCTTCAGGGGTGGCAATCAGCCCCAGCATTTT; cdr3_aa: CASSFRGGNQPQHF
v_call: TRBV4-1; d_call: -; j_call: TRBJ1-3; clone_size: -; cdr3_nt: TGCGCCAGCAGCCAAGAAGGGACTTTCTCTGGAAACACCATATATTTT; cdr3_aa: CASSQEGTFSGNTIYF
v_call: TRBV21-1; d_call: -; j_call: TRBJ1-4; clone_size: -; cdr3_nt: TGTGCCAGCAGCACCCGGACAGGGCCTAATGAAAAACTGTTTTTT; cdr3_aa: CASSTRTGPNEKLFF
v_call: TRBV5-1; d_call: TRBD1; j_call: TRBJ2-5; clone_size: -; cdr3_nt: TGCGCCAGCGGCCGGGACAGTCAAGAGACCCAGTACTTC; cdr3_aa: CASGRDSQETQYF
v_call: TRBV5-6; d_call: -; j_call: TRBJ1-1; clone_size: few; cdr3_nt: TGTGCCAGCATAGGGAGGGAAGGCACTGAAGCTTTCTTT; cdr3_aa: CASIGREGTEAFF
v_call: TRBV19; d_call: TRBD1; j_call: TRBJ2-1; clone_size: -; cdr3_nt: TGTGCCAGTAGTATCTTAACAGGGGGCGCCTACAATGAGCAGTTCTTC; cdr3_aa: CASSILTGGAYNEQFF
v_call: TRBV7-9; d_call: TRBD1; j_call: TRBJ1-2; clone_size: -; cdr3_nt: TGTGCCAGCAGCCGACGGACAGGGGTTTCACCGGACTATGGCTACACCTTC; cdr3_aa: CASSRRTGVSPDYGYTF
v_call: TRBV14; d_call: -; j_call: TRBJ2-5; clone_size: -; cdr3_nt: TGTGCCAGCAGCCAGGCAACAGAGACCCAGTACTTC; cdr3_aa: CASSQATETQYF
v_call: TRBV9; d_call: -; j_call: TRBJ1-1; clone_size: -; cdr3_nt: TGTGCCAGCAGCGTAGGGGGCGTTAACACTGAAGCTTTCTTT; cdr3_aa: CASSVGGVNTEAFF
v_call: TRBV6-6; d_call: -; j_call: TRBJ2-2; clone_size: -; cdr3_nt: TGTGCCAGCAGTTACGGGGCGAACGGGGAGCTGTTTTTT; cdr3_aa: CASSYGANGELFF
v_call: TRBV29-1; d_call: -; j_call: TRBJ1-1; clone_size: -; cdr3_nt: TGCAGCGTTGATCATACGGTTCGCACTGAAGCTTTCTTT; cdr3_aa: CSVDHTVRTEAFF
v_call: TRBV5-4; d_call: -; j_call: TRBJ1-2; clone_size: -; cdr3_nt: TGTGCCAGCAGCGTCCTTCCGGCAGGGTGGTATGGCTACACCTTC; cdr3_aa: CASSVLPAGWYGYTF
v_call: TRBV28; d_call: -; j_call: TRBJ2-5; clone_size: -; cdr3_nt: TGTGCCAGCAGCCTCGGGATTCTGAGGGAGACCCAGTACTTC; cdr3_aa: CASSLGILRETQYF
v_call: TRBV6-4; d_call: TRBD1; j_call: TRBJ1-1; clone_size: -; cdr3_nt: TGTGCCAGCAGTTCACAGGGGGGGGTCACTGAAGCTTTCTTT; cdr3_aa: CASSSQGGVTEAFF
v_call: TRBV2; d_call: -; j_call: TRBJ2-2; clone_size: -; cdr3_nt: TGTGCCAGCAGTCCCTGGGCAGGGATGAGCACCGGGGAGCTGTTTTTT; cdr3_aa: CASSPWAGMSTGELFF
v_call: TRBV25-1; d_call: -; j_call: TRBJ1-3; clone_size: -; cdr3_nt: TGTGCCAGCAGTAACGTAACGGAGGACGCCCATTCTGGAAACACCATATATTTT; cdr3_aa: CASSNVTEDAHSGNTIYF
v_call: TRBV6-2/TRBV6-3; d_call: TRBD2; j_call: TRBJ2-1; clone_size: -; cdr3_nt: TGTGCCAGCAGTTACCGTCTAGCGGACAATGAGCAGTTCTTC; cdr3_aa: CASSYRLADNEQFF
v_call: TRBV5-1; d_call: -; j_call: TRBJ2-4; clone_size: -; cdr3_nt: TGCGCCAGCAGCTTGTACGGGAGTGGCATTCAGTACTTC; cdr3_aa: CASSLYGSGIQYF
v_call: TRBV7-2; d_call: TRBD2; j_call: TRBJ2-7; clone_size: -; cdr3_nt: TGTGCCAGCAGCCGTACTGGACTAGCGGGAGTAAACGAGCAGTACTTC; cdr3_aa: CASSRTGLAGVNEQYF
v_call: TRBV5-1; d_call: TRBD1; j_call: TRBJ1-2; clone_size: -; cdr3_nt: TGCGCCAGCAGCTTGACCGGGACAGGGGAGGGCTACACCTTC; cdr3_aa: CASSLTGTGEGYTF
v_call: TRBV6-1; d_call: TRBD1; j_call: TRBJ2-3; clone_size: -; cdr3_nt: TGTGCCAGCAGTGACGACAGGGGCCCAGGGACAGATACGCAGTATTTT; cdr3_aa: CASSDDRGPGTDTQYF
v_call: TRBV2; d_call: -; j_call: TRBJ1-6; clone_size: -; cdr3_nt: TGTGCCAGCAGTGAAAACACCAATTCACCCCTCCACTTT; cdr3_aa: CASSENTNSPLHF
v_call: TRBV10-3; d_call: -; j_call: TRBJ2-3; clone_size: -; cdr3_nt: TGTGCCATCAGTGCCCCGGCGGGGACAGATACGCAGTATTTT; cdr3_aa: CAISAPAGTDTQYF
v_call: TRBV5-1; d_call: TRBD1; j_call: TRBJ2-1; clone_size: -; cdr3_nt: TGCGCCAGCTCGGGACAGGCCCACAATGAGCAGTTCTTC; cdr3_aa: CASSGQAHNEQFF
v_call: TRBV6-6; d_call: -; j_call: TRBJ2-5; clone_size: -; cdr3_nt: TGTGCCAGCAGCCCCCAGGCAGGATCGATGGAGACCCAGTACTTC; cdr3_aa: CASSPQAGSMETQYF
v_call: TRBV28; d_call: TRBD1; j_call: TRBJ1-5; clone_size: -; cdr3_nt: TGTGCCAGCAGTAATGGACAGGGCAATCAGCCCCAGCATTTT; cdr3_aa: CASSNGQGNQPQHF
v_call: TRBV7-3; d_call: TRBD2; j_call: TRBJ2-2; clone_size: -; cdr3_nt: TGTGCCAGCAGCCGCGGACTAGCGGGAGGCACCGGGGAGCTGTTTTTT; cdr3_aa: CASSRGLAGGTGELFF